This T cell receptor beta chain was sequenced during a study of T cells after yellow fever vaccination. Whole-study context: Libraries from low-cell-number fractions were prepared with the SMART-Seq v4 Ultra Low Input RNA kit.

UMIs were added to TCR cDNA along with a universal primer site when it was made by 5'RACE template switching. TCRdb re-derived calls from the 5' RACE reads in MiXCR, one entry per CDR3 protein. The sample records a few hundred thousand distinct CDR3 sequences, 6.5% to 8.5% being singletons. The CDR3 extends over 17 amino acids. V lost 6 bases and J lost 6; bases outside the gene matches: 13. This clonotype was seen repeatedly, ten times or more. The chain is built from TRBV23-1 and TRBJ2-3; TRBD2 matches 12 bases. TRBV23-1 is placed among ORFs of uncertain function. Specimen: PBMCs, collected more than 40 days after the first yellow fever vaccination. The TCR originated in a man aged 18 to 35 who received the YFV17D yellow fever vaccine. CDR3 in amino acids: CASRPQDLAGGRDTQYF. In DNA, the CDR3 is TGCGCCAGCAGACCCCAAGACCTAGCGGGGGGGAGGGATACGCAGTATTTT.